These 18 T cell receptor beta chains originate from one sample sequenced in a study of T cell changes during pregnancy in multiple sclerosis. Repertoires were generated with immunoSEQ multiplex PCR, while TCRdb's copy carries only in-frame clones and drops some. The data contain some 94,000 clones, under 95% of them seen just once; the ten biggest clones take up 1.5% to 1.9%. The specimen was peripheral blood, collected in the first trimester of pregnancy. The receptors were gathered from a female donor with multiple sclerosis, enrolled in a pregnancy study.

CDR3 protein: CASSPRPGGTGELFF. The CDR3, as DNA: TGTGCCAGCTCACCACGTCCAGGGGGCACCGGGGAGCTGTTTTTT. The V gene is TRBV18, the J gene TRBJ2-2, with TRBD1 identical over 7 bases. The V and J ends lost 1 base and 4 bases, in that order; junction bases with no gene match: 3. CDR3 length equals 15 residues. Germline V gene lookup returns CDR1 KGHSH and CDR2 LQKENI.

The CDR3 region is CASSGVFGLAGGETQYF. As DNA, the CDR3 is TGTGCCAGCAGTGGGGTCTTTGGACTAGCGGGAGGAGAGACCCAGTACTTC. The J gene is TRBJ2-5, the V gene TRBV6-1, with TRBD2 identical over 14 bases. The CDR3 has 17 residues. J gave up 4 bases and V 4 bases, and 8 bases lay outside the gene matches. CDR1 MNHNS and CDR2 SASEGT come from the germline V gene.

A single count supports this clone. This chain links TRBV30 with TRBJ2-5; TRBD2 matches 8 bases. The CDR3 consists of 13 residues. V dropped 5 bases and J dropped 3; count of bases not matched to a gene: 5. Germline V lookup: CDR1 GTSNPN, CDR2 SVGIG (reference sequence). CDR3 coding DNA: TGTGCCTGGGGGGTACTAGCGGAAGAGACCCAGTACTTC. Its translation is CAWGVLAEETQYF.

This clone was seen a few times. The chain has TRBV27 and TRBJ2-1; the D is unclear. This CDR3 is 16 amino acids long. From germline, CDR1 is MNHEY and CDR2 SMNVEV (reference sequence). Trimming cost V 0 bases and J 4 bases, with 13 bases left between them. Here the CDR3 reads CASSLSETLLYNEQFF. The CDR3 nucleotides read TGTGCCAGCAGTTTATCCGAGACCTTACTATACAATGAGCAGTTCTTC.

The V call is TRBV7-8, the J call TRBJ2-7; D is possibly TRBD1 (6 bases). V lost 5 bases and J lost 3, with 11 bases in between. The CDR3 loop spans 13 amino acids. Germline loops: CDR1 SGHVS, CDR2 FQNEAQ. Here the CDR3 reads CASSRTVLYEQYF. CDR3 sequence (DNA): TGTGCCAGCAGCCGGACAGTCCTCTACGAGCAGTACTTC.

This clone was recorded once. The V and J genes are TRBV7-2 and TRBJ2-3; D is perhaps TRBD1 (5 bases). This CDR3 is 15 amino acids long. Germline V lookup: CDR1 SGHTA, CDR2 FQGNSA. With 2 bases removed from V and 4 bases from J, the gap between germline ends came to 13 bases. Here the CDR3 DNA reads TGTGCCAGCAGCTTACTTGGCCAGGGTGCAGATACGCAGTATTTT. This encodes CASSLLGQGADTQYF.

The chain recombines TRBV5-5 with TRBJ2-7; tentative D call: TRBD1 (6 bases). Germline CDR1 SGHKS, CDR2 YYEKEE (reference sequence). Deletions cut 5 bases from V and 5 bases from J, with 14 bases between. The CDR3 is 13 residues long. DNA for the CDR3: TGTGCCAGCAGTTGGGCTGGGACAAACGAGCAGTACTTC. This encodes CASSWAGTNEQYF.

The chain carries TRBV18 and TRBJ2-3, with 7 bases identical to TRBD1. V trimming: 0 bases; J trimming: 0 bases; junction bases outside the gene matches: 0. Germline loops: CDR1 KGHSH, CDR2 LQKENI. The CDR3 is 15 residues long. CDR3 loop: CASSPPGQSTDTQYF. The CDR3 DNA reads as TGTGCCAGCTCACCACCGGGACAGAGCACAGATACGCAGTATTTT.

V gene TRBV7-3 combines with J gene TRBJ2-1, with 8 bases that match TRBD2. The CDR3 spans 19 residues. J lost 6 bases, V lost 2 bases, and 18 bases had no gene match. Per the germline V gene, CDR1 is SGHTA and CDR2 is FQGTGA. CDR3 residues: CASSLRLGLAGPDGNEQFF. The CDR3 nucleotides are TGTGCCAGCAGCTTACGGTTGGGGCTAGCGGGTCCCGACGGCAATGAGCAGTTCTTC.

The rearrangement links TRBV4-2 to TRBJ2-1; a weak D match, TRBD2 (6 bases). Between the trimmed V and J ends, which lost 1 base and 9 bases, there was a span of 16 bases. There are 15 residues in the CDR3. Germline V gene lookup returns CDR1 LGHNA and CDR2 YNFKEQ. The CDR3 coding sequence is TGTGCCAGCAGCCAAGCTTCGGAGGGCCTCAGTGAGCAGTTCTTC. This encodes CASSQASEGLSEQFF.

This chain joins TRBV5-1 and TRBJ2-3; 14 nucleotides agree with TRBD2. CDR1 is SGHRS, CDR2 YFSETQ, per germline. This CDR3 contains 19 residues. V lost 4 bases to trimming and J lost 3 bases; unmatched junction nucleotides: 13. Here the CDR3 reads CASSQGLAGGAGGTDTQYF. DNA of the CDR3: TGCGCCAGCAGCCAAGGACTAGCGGGAGGTGCTGGGGGAACAGATACGCAGTATTTT.

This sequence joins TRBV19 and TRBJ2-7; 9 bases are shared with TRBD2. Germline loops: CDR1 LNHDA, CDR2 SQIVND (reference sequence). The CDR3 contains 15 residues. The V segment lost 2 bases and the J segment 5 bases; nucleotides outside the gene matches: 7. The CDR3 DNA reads TGTGCCAGTAGTATAAGCGGGGGGCGTATCCACGAGCAGTACTTC. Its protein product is CASSISGGRIHEQYF.

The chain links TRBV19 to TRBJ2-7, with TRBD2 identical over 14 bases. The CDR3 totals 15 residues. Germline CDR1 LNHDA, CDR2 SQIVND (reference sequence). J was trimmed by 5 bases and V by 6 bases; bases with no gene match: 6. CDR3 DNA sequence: TGTGCCAGTAGCCAACCGGGACTAGCGGGAGACGAGCAGTACTTC. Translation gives CASSQPGLAGDEQYF. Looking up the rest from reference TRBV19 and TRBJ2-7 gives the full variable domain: DGGITQSPKYLFRKEGQNVTLSCEQNLNHDAMYWYRQDPGQGLRLIYYSQIVNDFQKGDIAEGYSVSREKKESFPLTVTSAQKNPTAFYLCASSQPGLAGDEQYFGPGTRLTVT.

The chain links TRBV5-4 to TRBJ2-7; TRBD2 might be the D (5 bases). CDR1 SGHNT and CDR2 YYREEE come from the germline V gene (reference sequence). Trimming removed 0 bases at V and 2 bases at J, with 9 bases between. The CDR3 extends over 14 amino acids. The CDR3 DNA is TGTGCCAGCAGCTTGGGCACGGGGACCTACGAGCAGTACTTC. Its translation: CASSLGTGTYEQYF. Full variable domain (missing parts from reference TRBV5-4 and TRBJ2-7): ETGVTQSPTHLIKTRGQQVTLRCSSQSGHNTVSWYQQALGQGPQFIFQYYREEENGRGNFPPRFSGLQFPNYSSELNVNALELDDSALYLCASSLGTGTYEQYFGPGTRLTVT.

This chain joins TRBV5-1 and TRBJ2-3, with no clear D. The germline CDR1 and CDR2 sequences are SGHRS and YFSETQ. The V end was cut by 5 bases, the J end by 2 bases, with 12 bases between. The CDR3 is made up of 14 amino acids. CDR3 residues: CASRSERLTDTQYF. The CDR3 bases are TGCGCCAGCAGGTCGGAGAGGCTCACAGATACGCAGTATTTT.

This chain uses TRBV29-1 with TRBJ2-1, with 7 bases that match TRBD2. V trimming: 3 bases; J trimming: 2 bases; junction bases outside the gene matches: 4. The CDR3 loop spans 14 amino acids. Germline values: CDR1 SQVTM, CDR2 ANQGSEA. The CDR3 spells CSVEPAGAYNEQFF. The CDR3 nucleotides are TGCAGCGTTGAGCCTGCGGGAGCCTACAATGAGCAGTTCTTC.

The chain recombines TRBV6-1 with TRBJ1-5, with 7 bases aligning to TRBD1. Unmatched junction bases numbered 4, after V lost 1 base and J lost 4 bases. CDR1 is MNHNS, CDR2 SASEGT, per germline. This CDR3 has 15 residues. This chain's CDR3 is CASSEDRGRNQPQHF. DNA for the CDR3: TGTGCCAGCAGTGAAGACAGGGGTCGGAATCAGCCCCAGCATTTT.

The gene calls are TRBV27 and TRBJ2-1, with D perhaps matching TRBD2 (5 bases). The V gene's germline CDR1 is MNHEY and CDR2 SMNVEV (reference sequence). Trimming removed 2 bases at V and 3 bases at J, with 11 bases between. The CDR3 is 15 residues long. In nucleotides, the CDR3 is TGTGCCAGCAGTTTAGTCTGGGGAGTCTACAATGAGCAGTTCTTC. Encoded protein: CASSLVWGVYNEQFF.